The 22 T cell receptor beta chains in this list originate from one sample, sequenced in a study of blood T cell repertoires in COVID-19. Produced via immunoSEQ multiplex PCR; TCRdb's table is partial and in-frame only. The sample carries about 140,000 clones, 65% to 80% recorded once. Sequencing was carried out using peripheral blood. The receptors come from a man aged 55-75 years with acute or convalescent COVID-19.

The table lists this clone with a count of one. The chain links TRBV7-9 to TRBJ2-1; the D is unclear. V lost 1 base and J 9 bases, leaving 7 bases between the germline ends. Germline lookup yields CDR1 SEHNR and CDR2 FQNEAQ (reference sequence). The CDR3 extends over 12 amino acids. CDR3 DNA sequence: TGTGCCAGCAGCTTAGAGAGAGGTGAGCAGTTCTTC. Amino acids: CASSLERGEQFF.

Written as DNA, the CDR3 is TGTGCCAGCAGCCCCGCGGGATACTACAATGAGCAGTTCTTC. It codes for CASSPAGYYNEQFF. The gene calls are TRBV9 and TRBJ2-1, with D possibly being TRBD2 (6 bases). The CDR3 length is 14 residues. The germline V and J ends were trimmed by 4 bases and 3 bases, with 11 bases remaining between them. In germline, CDR1 is SGDLS, CDR2 YYNGEE.

V gene TRBV18 combines with J gene TRBJ1-1; perhaps TRBD1 as D (6 bases). This CDR3 has 13 amino acids. CDR1 and CDR2 from the germline V gene are KGHSH and LQKENI. Trimming pared 5 bases from V and 3 bases from J, leaving 10 bases between. The CDR3 DNA follows: TGTGCCAGCTCAACAGGGTCCGACACTGAAGCTTTCTTT. Its translation is CASSTGSDTEAFF.

This clone was observed a few times. The rearrangement uses TRBV5-1 and TRBJ1-2, with 8 nucleotides matching TRBD1. The ends lost 2 bases at V and 10 bases at J; junction bases unmatched: 10. The CDR3 has 14 amino acids. Germline lookup yields CDR1 SGHRS and CDR2 YFSETQ. DNA of the CDR3: TGCGCCAGCAGCTTCCTACAAGCGACAGGGGACTACACCTTC. Protein: CASSFLQATGDYTF.

In DNA, the CDR3 is TGTGCCAGCAGCTTAGCGGACAGGGGAGAGACCCAGTACTTC. As protein: CASSLADRGETQYF. This sequence joins TRBV11-1 and TRBJ2-5; 9 nucleotides match TRBD1. The germline V gene encodes CDR1 SGHAT and CDR2 FQDESV (reference sequence). Unmatched junction bases numbered 0, after V lost 0 bases and J lost 4 bases. There are 14 residues in the CDR3.

This clone was seen a single time. The chain employs TRBV4-2 and TRBJ2-4, with 15 bases identical to TRBD2. Germline assignment: CDR1 LGHNA and CDR2 YNFKEQ. The CDR3 loop spans 16 amino acids. V shed 4 bases, J shed 8 bases, and the junction held 6 bases outside the gene matches. The CDR3 loop reads CASSLGTSGGWDIQYF. CDR3 coding DNA: TGTGCCAGCAGCCTAGGGACTAGCGGGGGGTGGGACATTCAGTACTTC.

The chain joins TRBV19 to TRBJ1-5; 9 bases agree with TRBD1. Germline V gives CDR1 LNHDA, CDR2 SQIVND (reference sequence). The CDR3 is made up of 14 amino acids. V lost 7 bases and J lost 4; bases outside the gene matches: 5. The CDR3 nucleotides are TGTGCCAGTATCCCCGGACAGGGGAATCAGCCCCAGCATTTT. It encodes CASIPGQGNQPQHF.

The chain couples TRBV20-1 to TRBJ2-1; TRBD2 is a possible D gene (6 bases). This CDR3 has 14 amino acids. The V gene's germline CDR1 is DFQATT and CDR2 SNEGSKA (reference sequence). Trimming removed 3 bases from V and 7 bases from J, with 16 bases in between. The CDR3 sequence: CSASTGELGNEQFF. In DNA, the CDR3 is TGCAGTGCTAGTACGGGAGAATTGGGAAATGAGCAGTTCTTC.

The V and J genes are TRBV5-5 and TRBJ1-2, with a possible D match to TRBD1 (5 bases). Deletions cut 0 bases from V and 2 bases from J, with 11 bases between. CDR1 and CDR2 from the germline V gene are SGHKS and YYEKEE (reference sequence). This CDR3 is 15 amino acids long. For the CDR3, the DNA is TGTGCCAGCAGCTTGGAGGCCCAGGGCAACTATGGCTACACCTTC. Its protein product is CASSLEAQGNYGYTF.

The rearrangement uses TRBV7-2 and TRBJ1-2, with D perhaps matching TRBD1 (6 bases). With 3 bases removed from V and 0 bases from J, the gap between germline ends came to 8 bases. There are 14 residues in the CDR3. In germline, CDR1 is SGHTA, CDR2 FQGNSA. The CDR3 sequence: CASSFRDTNYGYTF. CDR3 nucleotides: TGTGCCAGCAGCTTCCGGGACACTAACTATGGCTACACCTTC.

This rearrangement joins TRBV6-6 to TRBJ1-2; D call uncertain. This CDR3 has 13 amino acids. Germline V CDR1 and CDR2: MNHNY, SVGAGI (reference sequence). V lost 5 bases, J lost 8 bases, and 15 bases lay in between. This CDR3 is CASSPPPKLGYTF. The CDR3 nucleotides read TGTGCCAGCAGTCCCCCCCCCAAATTGGGCTACACCTTC.

The chain is built from TRBV28 and TRBJ2-3, with 13 positions matching TRBD2. The V and J ends lost 5 bases and 7 bases, in that order; junction bases with no gene match: 21. CDR3 length: 20 residues. Germline CDR1 MDHEN, CDR2 SYDVKM. CDR3 coding DNA: TGTGCCAGCAGTCCGCATGTCCGGACTAGCGGGAGCCGGGAGCTTCATACGCAGTATTTT. It codes for CASSPHVRTSGSRELHTQYF.

Written as DNA, the CDR3 is TGTGCCAGCAGCGTAGTCGGGAGAACTAATGAAAAACTGTTTTTT. Translated: CASSVVGRTNEKLFF. The rearrangement links TRBV9 to TRBJ1-4; D is ambiguous. There are 15 residues in the CDR3. Between the trimmed V and J ends, which lost 0 bases and 1 base, there was a span of 7 bases. Germline V gene data show CDR1 as SGDLS and CDR2 as YYNGEE.

The chain has TRBV10-3 and TRBJ1-6, with unresolved D. Germline V CDR1 and CDR2: ENHRY, SYGVKD. V was pared by 1 base and J by 5 bases, with 6 bases between. There are 14 residues in the CDR3. CDR3 nucleotide sequence: TGTGCCATCAGTGAGTTTCAGAATAATTCACCCCTCCACTTT. Its protein is CAISEFQNNSPLHF.

The chain couples TRBV6-5 to TRBJ1-2; weak D call: TRBD1 (6 bases). V was clipped by 6 bases and J by 2 bases, with 13 bases between them. The CDR3 is 14 amino acids. CDR1 and CDR2 (germline): MNHEY, SVGAGI. CDR3 region: CASSSPDRNYGYTF. The CDR3, as DNA: TGTGCCAGCAGCTCTCCGGACAGAAACTATGGCTACACCTTC.

The chain carries TRBV28 and TRBJ2-2, with D possibly TRBD1 on 6 matching bases. Germline V gene lookup returns CDR1 MDHEN and CDR2 SYDVKM. The CDR3 length is 15 residues. Trimming shortened V by 6 bases and J by 5 bases, and 16 bases separated the two germline ends. Here the CDR3 DNA reads TGTGCCAGCAGCCGTACCAGGGGAATGACCGGGGAGCTGTTTTTT. Encoded protein: CASSRTRGMTGELFF.

The V and J genes are TRBV27 and TRBJ1-1; D might be TRBD1 (5 bases). CDR3 length equals 14 residues. Germline-derived CDR1 and CDR2 are MNHEY and SMNVEV (reference sequence). Trimming stripped 3 bases from V and 0 bases from J, with 8 bases between. CDR3 DNA: TGTGCCAGCAGTTTCGCAGGGTTGAACACTGAAGCTTTCTTT. It codes for CASSFAGLNTEAFF.

This chain joins TRBV5-1 and TRBJ1-1; D perhaps matches TRBD1 (6 bases). The V gene's germline CDR1 is SGHRS and CDR2 YFSETQ. This CDR3 has 14 amino acids. Trimming took 0 bases from V and 7 from J, leaving 13 bases between them. The CDR3 reads CASSLVAGDGEAFF. The CDR3 DNA reads TGCGCCAGCAGCTTGGTTGCAGGGGATGGTGAAGCTTTCTTT.

J is TRBJ2-4 and V is TRBV19; 11 positions agree with TRBD1. V trimming: 0 bases; J trimming: 2 bases; junction bases outside the gene matches: 6. The CDR3 extends over 18 amino acids. From germline, CDR1 is LNHDA and CDR2 SQIVND (reference sequence). The CDR3 DNA reads as TGTGCCAGTAGTATAGATCCTGGACAGGGGGCAACCAAAAACATTCAGTACTTC. This gives the protein CASSIDPGQGATKNIQYF.

CDR3 loop: CATLGGERSGEQYF. CDR3 bases: TGTGCCACCTTGGGCGGGGAAAGGTCGGGCGAGCAGTACTTC. This chain joins TRBV28 and TRBJ2-7; weak D call: TRBD2 (6 bases). V dropped 10 bases and J dropped 6 bases, with 22 bases sitting between them. Germline CDR1 reads MDHEN; CDR2 reads SYDVKM. The CDR3 extends over 14 amino acids. The whole variable domain, remainder taken from reference TRBV28 and TRBJ2-7, is DVKVTQSSRYLVKRTGEKVFLECVQDMDHENMFWYRQDPGLGLRLIYFSYDVKMKEKGDIPEGYSVSREKKERFSLILESASTNQTSMYLCATLGGERSGEQYFGPGTRLTVT.

This clone came up a few times. CDR3 amino acids: CASSLGTSAEQFF. The CDR3 DNA reads as TGTGCCAGCAGCTTAGGGACTAGCGCTGAGCAGTTCTTC. The rearrangement uses TRBV7-9 and TRBJ2-1; TRBD2 matches 9 bases. CDR3 length equals 13 residues. Germline loops: CDR1 SEHNR, CDR2 FQNEAQ (reference sequence). Trimming cost V 1 base and J 9 bases; bases outside gene matches: 1.

A note on this clone: The sample holds other DNA sequences that translate to the same CDR3. The gene calls are TRBV7-9 and TRBJ1-5; D is uncertain. Germline-derived CDR1 and CDR2 are SEHNR and FQNEAQ (reference sequence). The V end was cut by 0 bases, the J end by 0 bases, with 6 bases between. The CDR3 length is 15 residues. As DNA, the CDR3 is TGTGCCAGCAGCTTAGCGGGCGATAGCAATCAGCCCCAGCATTTT. Its protein product is CASSLAGDSNQPQHF.